One sample yielded the 27 T cell receptor beta chains listed below, sequenced in a study of CD8 T cells in ankylosing spondylitis. For these TCRs, the target antigens are not known. Study outcomes and limitations: Characteristic, it appeared, of ankylosing spondylitis blood was a TCR beta motif of roughly eight highly homologous variants.

TCRdb analysed the 5' RACE reads with MiXCR anew, one entry per CDR3 protein. The sample carries about 840,000 distinct CDR3 sequences, 12% recorded once. Specimen: blood, either unsorted or a sorted T cell fraction (not recorded which). Receptor source: a male donor with ankylosing spondylitis.

This clonotype was observed a handful of times. The J gene is TRBJ2-3, the V gene TRBV18; D ambiguous. Trimming took 5 bases from V and 0 from J, leaving 9 bases between them. Looked up from germline, CDR1 is KGHSH and CDR2 is LQKENI. The CDR3 loop spans 14 amino acids. In nucleotides, the CDR3 is TGTGCCAGCTCAACGCAGACTAGCACAGATACGCAGTATTTT. This gives the protein CASSTQTSTDTQYF.

The rearrangement links TRBV9 to TRBJ2-7, with 8 bases that match TRBD1. J was trimmed by 3 bases and V by 0 bases; bases with no gene match: 5. CDR3 length: 15 residues. Looked up from germline, CDR1 is SGDLS and CDR2 is YYNGEE. The CDR3 nucleotides read TGTGCCAGCAGCGTAGGGACAGGGAGATTCTACGAGCAGTACTTC. It encodes CASSVGTGRFYEQYF.

This clonotype was counted at least ten times. The CDR3 coding sequence is TGCAGTAGCGGGGGACAGCCAGATACGCAGTATTTT. Amino acid sequence: CSSGGQPDTQYF. The chain uses TRBV20-1 and TRBJ2-3; D might be TRBD2 (8 bases). Trimming took 8 bases from V and 4 from J, leaving 13 bases between them. Per the germline V gene, CDR1 is DFQATT and CDR2 is SNEGSKA (reference sequence). The CDR3 covers 12 residues.

The gene calls are TRBV5-1 and TRBJ2-3, with D tentatively TRBD2 (5 bases). The CDR3 is made up of 14 amino acids. Germline values: CDR1 SGHRS, CDR2 YFSETQ. The V and J ends lost 1 base and 6 bases respectively, with 12 bases between them. CDR3 amino acids: CASSLLLAEDTQYF. The CDR3 DNA follows: TGCGCCAGCAGCTTGTTGCTAGCAGAGGATACGCAGTATTTT.

This clonotype was observed many times. The J gene is TRBJ2-5, the V gene TRBV7-2; a possible D gene is TRBD1 (5 bases). Germline V gene lookup returns CDR1 SGHTA and CDR2 FQGNSA. The V end was cut by 2 bases, the J end by 2 bases, with 9 bases between. The CDR3 has 14 residues. CDR3 nucleotides: TGTGCCAGCAGCTTACCAGGGCCACAAGAGACCCAGTACTTC. Protein sequence: CASSLPGPQETQYF. Full variable domain (missing parts from reference TRBV7-2 and TRBJ2-5): GAGVSQSPSNKVTEKGKDVELRCDPISGHTALYWYRQSLGQGLEFLIYFQGNSAPDKSGLPSDRFSAERTGGSVSTLTIQRTQQEDSAVYLCASSLPGPQETQYFGPGTRLLVL.

This clonotype was counted a few times. The V gene is TRBV10-1, the J gene TRBJ1-1; TRBD1 matches at 7 bases. Germline V gene lookup returns CDR1 WNHNN and CDR2 SYGVQD (reference sequence). This CDR3 is built from 14 residues. J lost 4 bases, V lost 7 bases, and 9 bases had no gene match. CDR3 protein: CASTRDSASTEAFF. The CDR3 DNA follows: TGCGCCAGCACCAGGGACAGTGCTAGCACTGAAGCTTTCTTT.

The chain joins TRBV7-9 to TRBJ2-3; 8 bases match TRBD1. Germline values: CDR1 SEHNR, CDR2 FQNEAQ (reference sequence). The trim removed 4 bases at V and 0 bases at J, leaving 6 bases unmatched. This CDR3 is 16 amino acids long. The CDR3 loop is CASSYRQGTSTDTQYF. CDR3 nucleotide sequence: TGTGCCAGCAGCTACCGACAGGGGACTAGCACAGATACGCAGTATTTT.

On this clonotype itself: This may stem from a read error, because a much larger clone lies one nucleotide away. The chain links TRBV6-2 or TRBV6-3 to TRBJ2-2; a weak D match, TRBD1 (6 bases). This CDR3 spans 13 amino acids. Germline loops: CDR1 MNHEY, CDR2 SVGEGT. Trimming shortened V by 6 bases and J by 3 bases, and 8 bases separated the two germline ends. CDR3 region: CASRTGYTGELFF. CDR3 coding DNA: TGTGCCAGCAGGACAGGATACACCGGGGAGCTGTTTTTT.

The genes are TRBV5-5 and TRBJ2-7; TRBD1 matches at 10 bases. Germline V gene lookup returns CDR1 SGHKS and CDR2 YYEKEE (reference sequence). This CDR3 is 16 amino acids long. Trimming cost V 4 bases and J 0 bases; bases outside gene matches: 7. The CDR3 here is CASSGDRGRASYEQYF. Here the CDR3 DNA reads TGTGCCAGCAGCGGGGACAGGGGCCGCGCCTCCTACGAGCAGTACTTC.

This clonotype was seen repeatedly, ten times or more. The V gene is TRBV6-5, the J gene TRBJ2-7; D is unclear. Germline V gene lookup returns CDR1 MNHEY and CDR2 SVGAGI. The CDR3 loop spans 11 amino acids. The germline V and J ends were trimmed by 7 bases and 6 bases, with 10 bases remaining between them. The CDR3 DNA follows: TGTGCCAGCACCGTCGGCGTCGAGCAGTACTTC. This translates into CASTVGVEQYF.

This clonotype was detected a few times. The CDR3 region has the DNA TGCGCCAGCAAGCCCGCCCAGGGAGAGACCCAGTACTTC. Translation: CASKPAQGETQYF. The chain joins TRBV5-1 to TRBJ2-5; possibly TRBD1 for D (5 bases). Trimming left V 6 bases short and J 4 bases short, with 13 bases between. The CDR3 has 13 residues. Germline V CDR1 and CDR2: SGHRS, YFSETQ.

This clonotype showed up many times. The rearrangement joins TRBV29-1 to TRBJ1-1; 8 nucleotides agree with TRBD1. In germline, CDR1 is SQVTM, CDR2 ANQGSEA. CDR3 length: 14 amino acids. V lost 5 bases, J lost 3 bases, and 8 bases stayed unmatched. The CDR3 sequence is CSVQKQGVDTEAFF. CDR3 DNA sequence: TGCAGCGTTCAAAAACAGGGGGTAGACACTGAAGCTTTCTTT.

V usage is TRBV20-1 and J usage is TRBJ2-3; the D gene is possibly TRBD1 (6 bases). Germline V gene data show CDR1 as DFQATT and CDR2 as SNEGSKA (reference sequence). CDR3 length equals 15 residues. V lost 0 bases to trimming and J lost 5 bases, with 15 bases between them. CDR3 nucleotides: TGCAGTGCTAGAGATTCCCGGCGGACAGTAGATACGCAGTATTTT. This encodes CSARDSRRTVDTQYF.

This clonotype showed up many times. The CDR3 DNA reads TGCAGCGCTGACTTCGGCTACAATGAGCAGTTCTTC. Translating gives CSADFGYNEQFF. This chain uses TRBV29-1 with TRBJ2-1; D gene unclear. There are 12 residues in the CDR3. Trimming cost V 7 bases and J 3 bases, with 10 bases left between them. Germline loops: CDR1 SQVTM, CDR2 ANQGSEA.

This clonotype came up a few times. The V gene is TRBV12-3 or TRBV12-4, the J gene TRBJ2-2; D might be TRBD2 (6 bases). The CDR3 loop spans 14 amino acids. The V end was cut by 5 bases, the J end by 7 bases, with 14 bases between. CDR3 protein: CASSVRTGGGELFF. The CDR3 DNA reads TGTGCCAGCAGTGTCCGGACCGGGGGCGGGGAGCTGTTTTTT.

The sample holds a few counts of this clonotype. The rearrangement joins TRBV6-1 to TRBJ2-7; 8 positions agree with TRBD2. This CDR3 contains 17 residues. Germline CDR1 MNHNS, CDR2 SASEGT. The V and J ends lost 0 bases and 0 bases, in that order; junction bases with no gene match: 7. The CDR3 bases are TGTGCCAGCAGTGAAGCCCAAACTAGCGGAAGCTCCTACGAGCAGTACTTC. This gives the protein CASSEAQTSGSSYEQYF.

This clonotype occurred many times. The chain carries TRBV3-2 and TRBJ1-1; the table's D gene call, TRBD1, was not cross checked with the DNA. TRBV3-2 is a known pseudogene. CDR3 size: 13 residues. CDR3 in amino acids: CASGYQTGLGAFF. The CDR3 nucleotides read TGTGCCAGCGGATATCAAACCGGACTGGGAGCTTTCTTT.

The gene calls are TRBV4-2 and TRBJ1-4; weak D call: TRBD1 (5 bases). This CDR3 is 14 amino acids long. The ends were cut back, 5 bases at V and 12 bases at J, with 19 bases in the middle. Germline CDR1 and CDR2: LGHNA and YNFKEQ. The CDR3 DNA reads as TGTGCCAGCAGCGCCCGGGACCCGCCGGACGAACTGTTTTTT. Its translation is CASSARDPPDELFF.

The chain employs TRBV6-1 and TRBJ2-7, with 7 bases lining up with TRBD1. Germline CDR1 is MNHNS and CDR2 is SASEGT. This CDR3 spans 14 amino acids. V was clipped by 7 bases and J by 6 bases; unmatched bases: 12. CDR3 sequence: CASTDPGTVAEQYF. In DNA, the CDR3 is TGTGCCAGCACCGACCCTGGGACAGTAGCCGAGCAGTACTTC.

This clonotype appeared a few times. V is TRBV20-1 and J is TRBJ2-3; 9 positions agree with TRBD2. This CDR3 has 18 amino acids. J was trimmed by 0 bases and V by 2 bases; bases with no gene match: 12. Germline V lookup: CDR1 DFQATT, CDR2 SNEGSKA (reference sequence). CDR3 nucleotides: TGCAGTGCTAGATGGAGCGGGAGGTTCTTTTTAAGCACAGATACGCAGTATTTT. This codes for CSARWSGRFFLSTDTQYF.

This clonotype has only a few counts. This chain links TRBV4-3 with TRBJ2-5, with TRBD1 matching 9 bases. The germline V gene has CDR1 LGHNA and CDR2 YSLEER. V shed 0 bases, J shed 5 bases, and the junction held 16 bases outside the gene matches. The CDR3 consists of 19 residues. The CDR3 coding sequence is TGCGCCAGCAGCCAAGATTTACAGGGGGCGAACCCTTGGAGGGAGACCCAGTACTTC. Protein sequence: CASSQDLQGANPWRETQYF.

This clonotype occurred many times. The rearrangement uses TRBV4-3 and TRBJ1-2, with TRBD1 matching over 8 bases. Germline V gene lookup returns CDR1 LGHNA and CDR2 YSLEER. The CDR3 has 15 residues. Germline trimming cut 2 bases from V and 8 bases from J; bases unmatched to any gene: 10. The CDR3 is CASSQSRQGAPGYTF. In DNA, the CDR3 is TGCGCCAGCAGCCAATCGCGCCAGGGGGCGCCCGGCTACACCTTC.

In its sample, this clonotype was seen many times. The genes are TRBV29-1 and TRBJ1-1; no clear D gene. Looked up from germline, CDR1 is SQVTM and CDR2 is ANQGSEA. CDR3 length equals 12 residues. Between the trimmed V and J ends, which lost 5 bases and 3 bases, there was a span of 10 bases. The CDR3 sequence is CSVRRVDTEAFF. CDR3 DNA sequence: TGCAGCGTTCGCAGAGTGGACACTGAAGCTTTCTTT.

The sample holds a few counts of this clonotype. J is TRBJ1-3 and V is TRBV4-3; D gene ambiguous. The germline V gene encodes CDR1 LGHNA and CDR2 YSLEER. The length of the CDR3 is 16 residues. V lost 0 bases and J 1 base, leaving 10 bases between the germline ends. For the CDR3, the DNA is TGCGCCAGCAGCCAAGATGGCACTGATTCTGGAAACACCATATATTTT. Encoded protein: CASSQDGTDSGNTIYF.

This clonotype was recorded a few times. The rearrangement joins TRBV10-3 to TRBJ2-3; no clear D gene. Trimming removed 0 bases at V and 3 bases at J, with 7 bases between. The CDR3 extends over 14 amino acids. Germline lookup yields CDR1 ENHRY and CDR2 SYGVKD. The CDR3 protein is CAISESGRTDTQYF. DNA of the CDR3: TGTGCCATCAGTGAGTCGGGAAGAACAGATACGCAGTATTTT.

This clonotype was counted ten times or more. This rearrangement joins TRBV6-1 to TRBJ2-7; weak D call: TRBD1 (5 bases). Trimming took off 5 bases at V and 5 bases at J, with 19 bases between the two ends. Germline V gives CDR1 MNHNS, CDR2 SASEGT. CDR3 length equals 15 residues. The chain's CDR3 is CASSQPLGQYHEQYF. As DNA, the CDR3 is TGTGCCAGCAGTCAACCCCTGGGGCAGTACCACGAGCAGTACTTC.

This sequence joins TRBV6-5 and TRBJ1-2; D not certain. There are 17 residues in the CDR3. Germline V gene lookup returns CDR1 MNHEY and CDR2 SVGAGI. V lost 2 bases, J lost 6 bases, and 22 bases lay in between. CDR3 nucleotide sequence: TGTGCCAGCAGTTACGCTCCACCACAGTTAGGACGGGATGGCTACACCTTC. Residues: CASSYAPPQLGRDGYTF.